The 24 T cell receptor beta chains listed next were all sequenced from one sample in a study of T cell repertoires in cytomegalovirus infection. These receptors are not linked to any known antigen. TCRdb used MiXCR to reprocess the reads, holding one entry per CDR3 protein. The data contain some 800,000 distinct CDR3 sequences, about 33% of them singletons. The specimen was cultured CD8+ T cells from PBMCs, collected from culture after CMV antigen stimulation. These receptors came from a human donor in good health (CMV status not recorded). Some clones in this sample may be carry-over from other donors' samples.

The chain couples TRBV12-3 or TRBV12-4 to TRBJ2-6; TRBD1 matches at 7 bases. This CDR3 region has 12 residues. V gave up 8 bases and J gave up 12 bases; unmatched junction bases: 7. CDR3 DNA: TGTGCCAGCGGAAGGGGGCAGCTCGTCCTGACTTTC. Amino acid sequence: CASGRGQLVLTF.

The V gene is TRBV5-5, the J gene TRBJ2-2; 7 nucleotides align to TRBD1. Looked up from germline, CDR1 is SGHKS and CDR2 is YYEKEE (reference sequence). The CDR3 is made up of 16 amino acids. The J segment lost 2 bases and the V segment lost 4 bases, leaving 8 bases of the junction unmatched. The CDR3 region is CASSTFTGVNTGELFF. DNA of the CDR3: TGTGCCAGCAGCACCTTTACAGGGGTCAACACCGGGGAGCTGTTTTTT. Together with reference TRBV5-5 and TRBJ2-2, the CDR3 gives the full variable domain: DAGVTQSPTHLIKTRGQQVTLRCSPISGHKSVSWYQQVLGQGPQFIFQYYEKEERGRGNFPDRFSARQFPNYSSELNVNALLLGDSALYLCASSTFTGVNTGELFFGEGSRLTVL.

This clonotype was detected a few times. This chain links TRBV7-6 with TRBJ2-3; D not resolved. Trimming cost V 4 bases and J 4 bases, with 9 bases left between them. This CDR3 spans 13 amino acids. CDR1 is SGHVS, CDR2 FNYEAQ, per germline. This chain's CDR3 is CASSSVEADTQYF. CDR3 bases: TGTGCCAGCAGCTCGGTTGAGGCAGATACGCAGTATTTT. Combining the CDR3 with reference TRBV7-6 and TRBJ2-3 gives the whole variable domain GAGVSQSPRYKVTKRGQDVALRCDPISGHVSLYWYRQALGQGPEFLTYFNYEAQQDKSGLPNDRFSAERPEGSISTLTIQRTEQRDSAMYRCASSSVEADTQYFGPGTRLTVL.

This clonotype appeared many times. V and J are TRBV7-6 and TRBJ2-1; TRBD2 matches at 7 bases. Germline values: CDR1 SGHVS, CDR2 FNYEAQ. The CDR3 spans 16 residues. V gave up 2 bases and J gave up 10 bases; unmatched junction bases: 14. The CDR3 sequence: CASSLFAGEKEQEQFF. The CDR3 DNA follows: TGTGCCAGCAGCTTATTCGCGGGGGAGAAGGAACAAGAGCAGTTCTTC.

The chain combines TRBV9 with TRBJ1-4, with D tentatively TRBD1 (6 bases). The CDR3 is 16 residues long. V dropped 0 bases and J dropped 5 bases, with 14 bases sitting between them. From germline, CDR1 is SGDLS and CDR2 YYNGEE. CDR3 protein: CASSVADRSPNEKLFF. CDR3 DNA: TGTGCCAGCAGCGTAGCCGACAGGTCACCAAATGAAAAACTGTTTTTT. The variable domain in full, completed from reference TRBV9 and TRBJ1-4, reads DSGVTQTPKHLITATGQRVTLRCSPRSGDLSVYWYQQSLDQGLQFLIQYYNGEERAKGNILERFSAQQFPDLHSELNLSSLELGDSALYFCASSVADRSPNEKLFFGSGTQLSVL.

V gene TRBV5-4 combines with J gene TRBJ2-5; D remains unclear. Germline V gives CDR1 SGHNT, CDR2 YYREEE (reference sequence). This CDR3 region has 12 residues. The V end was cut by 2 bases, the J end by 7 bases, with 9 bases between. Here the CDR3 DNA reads TGTGCCAGCAGCTTTGTGGCTAGGACCCAGTACTTC. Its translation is CASSFVARTQYF.

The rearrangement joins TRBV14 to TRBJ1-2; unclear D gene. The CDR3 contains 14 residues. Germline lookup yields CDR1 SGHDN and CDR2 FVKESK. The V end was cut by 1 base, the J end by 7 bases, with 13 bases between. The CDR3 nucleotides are TGTGCCAGCAGCCAAGTTTACAGCGGGAGTGGCTACACCTTC. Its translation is CASSQVYSGSGYTF.

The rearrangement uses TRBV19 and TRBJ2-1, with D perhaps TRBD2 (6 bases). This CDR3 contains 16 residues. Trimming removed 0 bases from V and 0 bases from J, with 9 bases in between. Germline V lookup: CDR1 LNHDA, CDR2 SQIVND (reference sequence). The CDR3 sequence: CASSIDGGRSYNEQFF. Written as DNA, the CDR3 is TGTGCCAGTAGTATAGACGGGGGACGCTCCTACAATGAGCAGTTCTTC.

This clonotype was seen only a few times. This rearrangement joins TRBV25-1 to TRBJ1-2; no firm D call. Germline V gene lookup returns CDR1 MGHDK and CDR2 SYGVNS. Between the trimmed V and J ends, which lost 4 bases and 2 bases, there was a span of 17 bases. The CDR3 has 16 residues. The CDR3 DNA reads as TGTGCCAGCAGTGGTCTACTTACAGAGCCGAACTATGGCTACACCTTC. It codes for CASSGLLTEPNYGYTF.

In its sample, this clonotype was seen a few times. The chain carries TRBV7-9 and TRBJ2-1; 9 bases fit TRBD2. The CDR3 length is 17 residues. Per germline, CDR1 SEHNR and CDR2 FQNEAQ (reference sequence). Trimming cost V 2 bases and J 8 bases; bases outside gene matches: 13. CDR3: CASSLSRLAGGPYEQFF. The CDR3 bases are TGTGCCAGCAGCTTAAGTCGTCTCGCGGGGGGGCCTTATGAGCAGTTCTTC.

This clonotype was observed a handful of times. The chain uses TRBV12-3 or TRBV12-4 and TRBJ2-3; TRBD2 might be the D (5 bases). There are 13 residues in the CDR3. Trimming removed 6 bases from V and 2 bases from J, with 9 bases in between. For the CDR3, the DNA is TGTGCCAGCAGCTCAGCGGCCACAGATACGCAGTATTTT. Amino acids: CASSSAATDTQYF.

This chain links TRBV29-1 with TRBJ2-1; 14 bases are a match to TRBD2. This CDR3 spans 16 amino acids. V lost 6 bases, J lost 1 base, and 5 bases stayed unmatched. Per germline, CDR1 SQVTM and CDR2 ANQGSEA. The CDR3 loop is CSVKGLAGASYNEQFF. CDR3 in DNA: TGCAGCGTGAAGGGACTAGCGGGGGCTTCCTACAATGAGCAGTTCTTC.

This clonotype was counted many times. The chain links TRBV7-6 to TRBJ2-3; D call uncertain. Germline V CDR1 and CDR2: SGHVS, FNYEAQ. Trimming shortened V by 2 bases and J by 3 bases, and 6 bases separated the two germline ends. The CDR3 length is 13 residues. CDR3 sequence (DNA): TGTGCCAGCAGCTTAAGGTTAACAGATACGCAGTATTTT. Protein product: CASSLRLTDTQYF.

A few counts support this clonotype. Written as DNA, the CDR3 is TGTGCCACTCTAACAGGGCAGGCTGAAGCTTTCTTT. Protein sequence: CATLTGQAEAFF. The chain joins TRBV2 to TRBJ1-1, with D possibly TRBD1 on 6 matching bases. Trimming removed 10 bases at V and 6 bases at J, with 15 bases between. Germline V gives CDR1 SNHLY, CDR2 FYNNEI. This CDR3 is 12 amino acids long.

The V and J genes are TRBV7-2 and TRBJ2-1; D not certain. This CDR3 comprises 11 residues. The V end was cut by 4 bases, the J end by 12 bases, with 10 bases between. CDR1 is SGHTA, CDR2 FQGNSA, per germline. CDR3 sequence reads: CASSSPIAQFF. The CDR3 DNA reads TGTGCCAGCAGCTCCCCCATTGCGCAGTTCTTC.

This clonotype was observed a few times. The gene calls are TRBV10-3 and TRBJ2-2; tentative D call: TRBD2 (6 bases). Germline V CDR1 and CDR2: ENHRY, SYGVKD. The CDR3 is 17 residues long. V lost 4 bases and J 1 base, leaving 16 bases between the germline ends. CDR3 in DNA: TGTGCCATCAGTGCGTACGCGGGCGGGGAGAACACCGGGGAGCTGTTTTTT. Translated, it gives CAISAYAGGENTGELFF.

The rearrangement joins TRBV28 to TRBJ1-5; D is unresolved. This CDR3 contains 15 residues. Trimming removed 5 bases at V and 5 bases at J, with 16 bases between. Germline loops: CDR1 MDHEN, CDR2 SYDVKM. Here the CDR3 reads CASSVRGFGDQPQHF. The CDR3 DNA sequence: TGTGCCAGCAGTGTAAGAGGGTTCGGGGATCAGCCCCAGCATTTT.

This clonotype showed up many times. DNA of the CDR3: TGTGCCAGCTCGCTCGTGGGGCCGAAGACTAATGAAAAACTGTTTTTT. Amino acids: CASSLVGPKTNEKLFF. V gene TRBV7-6 combines with J gene TRBJ1-4; a weak D match, TRBD1 (5 bases). The CDR3 covers 16 residues. Trimming removed 8 bases from V and 2 bases from J, with 18 bases in between. In germline, CDR1 is SGHVS, CDR2 FNYEAQ.

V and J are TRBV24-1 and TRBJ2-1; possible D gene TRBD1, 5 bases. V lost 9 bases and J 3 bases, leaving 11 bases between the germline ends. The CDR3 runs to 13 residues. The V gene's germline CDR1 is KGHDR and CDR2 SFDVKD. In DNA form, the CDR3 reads TGTGCCACCTCGAGTACAGGCTACAATGAGCAGTTCTTC. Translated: CATSSTGYNEQFF.

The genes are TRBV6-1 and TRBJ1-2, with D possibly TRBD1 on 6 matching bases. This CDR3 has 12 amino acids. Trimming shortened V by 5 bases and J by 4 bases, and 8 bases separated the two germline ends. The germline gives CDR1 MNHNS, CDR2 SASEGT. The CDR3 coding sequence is TGTGCCAGCAGTCAGGGGCGCTATGGCTACACCTTC. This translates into CASSQGRYGYTF.

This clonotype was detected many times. The CDR3 loop is CASSLGGTPTEKGYTF. The DNA of the CDR3 is TGTGCCAGCAGCCTTGGTGGGACCCCAACAGAAAAAGGCTACACCTTC. The chain carries TRBV7-6 and TRBJ1-2, with TRBD1 as a possible D gene (5 bases). This CDR3 comprises 16 residues. Trimming pared 5 bases from V and 8 bases from J, leaving 24 bases between. Germline CDR1 SGHVS, CDR2 FNYEAQ. Using reference TRBV7-6 and TRBJ1-2 for the parts outside the CDR3, the full variable domain is GAGVSQSPRYKVTKRGQDVALRCDPISGHVSLYWYRQALGQGPEFLTYFNYEAQQDKSGLPNDRFSAERPEGSISTLTIQRTEQRDSAMYRCASSLGGTPTEKGYTFGSGTRLTVV.

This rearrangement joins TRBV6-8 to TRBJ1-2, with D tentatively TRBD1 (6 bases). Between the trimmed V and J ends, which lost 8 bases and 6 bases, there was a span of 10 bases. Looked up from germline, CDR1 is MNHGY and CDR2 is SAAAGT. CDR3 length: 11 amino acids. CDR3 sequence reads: CASSGTHGYTF. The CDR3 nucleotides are TGTGCCAGCTCCGGGACACATGGCTACACCTTC.

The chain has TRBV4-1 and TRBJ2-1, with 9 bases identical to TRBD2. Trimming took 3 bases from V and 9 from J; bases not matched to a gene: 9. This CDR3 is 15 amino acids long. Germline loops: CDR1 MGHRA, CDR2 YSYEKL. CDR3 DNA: TGCGCCAGCAGCCACCAACTAGCGGGTAATAGTGAGCAGTTCTTC. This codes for CASSHQLAGNSEQFF.

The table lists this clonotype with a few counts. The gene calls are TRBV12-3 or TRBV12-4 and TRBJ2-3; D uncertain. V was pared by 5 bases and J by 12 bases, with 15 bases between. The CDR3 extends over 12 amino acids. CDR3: CASSPTQVYQYF. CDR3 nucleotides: TGTGCCAGCAGTCCCACTCAAGTCTATCAGTATTTT.